This T cell receptor (beta chain) emerged from a study of blood T cell repertoires in COVID-19 (dated by TCRdb to 2018 to 2021). A note on the overall study: Samples from collaborators originated in the United States, Italy and Spain and spanned both the acute and convalescent phases of COVID-19. Subjects who had been exposed to COVID-19, were actively infected with it, or had recovered from it provided the deeply sampled blood TCRbeta repertoires that made up the dataset. A freely available public database, intended as a resource for researchers studying the immune response to SARS-CoV-2, is where the repertoires were released. The prospective study material was composed of cDNA or gDNA derived from T cells, B-cell-depleted T cells, or PBMCs. Samples were obtained from the ongoing ImmuneRACE study (first 160 participants) and from 1,200 or so subjects provided by 6 global collaborators. Where HLA class I and class II types were available, the types were taken from metadata supplied by the sample provider, not from assay-based typing. The sample metadata nearly always contained a de-identified subject ID, COVID-19 status, age in years and sex. On the study overall, not on this receptor specifically: The amount of clinical and demographic metadata varied by source and participant and was provided uncurated.

Collaborating institutions collected whole blood in K2EDTA tubes following their own protocols. For TCRbeta analysis, collaborator samples were shipped as frozen whole blood, as isolated PBMCs, or as DNA extracted from either sample type. The immunoSEQ Assay, a bias-controlled multiplex PCR, was used to amplify TCRbeta CDR3 regions from genomic DNA. In the paper's pipeline: The number of nucleated cells in each sample was estimated from the amplification of reference gene primers within the assay. Sequence reads were collapsed and filtered to measure the absolute abundance of every unique TCRbeta CDR3 rearrangement. For each sample, productive Simpson clonality was calculated as the square root of Simpson's diversity index across productive rearrangements. This is the immuneACCESS table as TCRdb keeps it, with only in-frame sequences that have V and J called. A part of the clones is gone; compared with another copy, unresolved V genes explain less than half, and the rest is unexplained. The V and J calls and clone size were taken over from that table, and D and trimming were inferred from the DNA. The table for this sample lists under 200,000 clones; 70% to 90% of them were counted only once. Roughly 7% of the sample lies in the top ten.

Taken from cysteine to phenylalanine, the CDR3 has 15 residues. Left in the record is the CDR3 DNA by itself, 45 bases read in frame from the first base. The germline V and J ends show losses of 6 bases and 7 bases respectively, and no gene match explains 10 bases of the junction. Based on the germline V gene (reference sequence), the CDR1 and CDR2 sequences are MNHEY and SMNVEV. The table lists this clone with a few counts. Its antigen remains unidentified. No quality values exist for individual bases; no much larger clone is one base distant. The chain is encoded by TRBV27 joined to TRBJ1-5; 9 nucleotides in the junction match TRBD1. This sequence originates from a man over 45 with active or convalescent COVID-19. Sequences were obtained from peripheral blood. The CDR3 protein sequence reads: CASSPTGGRGQPQHF. The bases are TGTGCCAGCAGCCCGACAGGGGGACGGGGCCAGCCCCAGCATTTT.